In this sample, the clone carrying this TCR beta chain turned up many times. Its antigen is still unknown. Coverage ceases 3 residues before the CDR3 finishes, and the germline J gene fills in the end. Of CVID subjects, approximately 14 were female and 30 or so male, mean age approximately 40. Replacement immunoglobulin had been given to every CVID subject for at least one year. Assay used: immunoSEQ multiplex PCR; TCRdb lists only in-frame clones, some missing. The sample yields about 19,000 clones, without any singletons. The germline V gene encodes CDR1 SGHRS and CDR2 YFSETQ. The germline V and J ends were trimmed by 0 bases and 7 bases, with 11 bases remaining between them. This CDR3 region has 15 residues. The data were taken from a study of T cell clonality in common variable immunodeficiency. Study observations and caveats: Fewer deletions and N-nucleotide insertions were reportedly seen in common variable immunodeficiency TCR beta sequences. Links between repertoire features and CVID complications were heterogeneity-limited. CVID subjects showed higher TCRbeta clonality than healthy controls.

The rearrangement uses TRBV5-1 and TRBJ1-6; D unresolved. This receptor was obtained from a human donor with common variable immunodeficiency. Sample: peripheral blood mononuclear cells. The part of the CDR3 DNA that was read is TGCGCCAGCAGCTTGGGGGCCAACCCGAATTCACCC. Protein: CASSLGANPNSP. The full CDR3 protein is CASSLGANPNSPLHF.